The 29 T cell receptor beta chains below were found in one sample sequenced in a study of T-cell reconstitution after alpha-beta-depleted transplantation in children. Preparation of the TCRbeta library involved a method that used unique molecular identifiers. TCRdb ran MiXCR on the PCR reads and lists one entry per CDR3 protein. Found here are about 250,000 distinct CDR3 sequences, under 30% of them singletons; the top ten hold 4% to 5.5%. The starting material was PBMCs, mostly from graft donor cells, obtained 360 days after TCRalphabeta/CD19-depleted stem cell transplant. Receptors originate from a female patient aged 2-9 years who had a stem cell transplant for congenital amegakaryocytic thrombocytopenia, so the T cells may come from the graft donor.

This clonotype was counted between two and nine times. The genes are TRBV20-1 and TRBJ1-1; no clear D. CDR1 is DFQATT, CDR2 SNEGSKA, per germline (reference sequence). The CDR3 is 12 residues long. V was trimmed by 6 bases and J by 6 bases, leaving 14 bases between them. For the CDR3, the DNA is TGCAGTGCCCTCCCCTCGCCAGCTGAAGCTTTCTTT. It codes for CSALPSPAEAFF.

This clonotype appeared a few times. The CDR3 region has the DNA TGTGCCAGCAGCTTAGGGAGGACCCCCATTTCGTACTTC. Protein product: CASSLGRTPISYF. V and J are TRBV13 and TRBJ2-4; unclear D gene. The CDR3 has 13 amino acids. Germline V gives CDR1 PRHDT, CDR2 FYEKMQ (reference sequence). Trimming took off 0 bases at V and 15 bases at J, with 15 bases between the two ends.

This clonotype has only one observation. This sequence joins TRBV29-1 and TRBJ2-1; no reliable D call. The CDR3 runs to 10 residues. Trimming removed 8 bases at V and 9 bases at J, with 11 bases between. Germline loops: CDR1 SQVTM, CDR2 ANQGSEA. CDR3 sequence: CSPRTVEQFF. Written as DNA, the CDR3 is TGCAGCCCACGGACGGTTGAGCAGTTCTTC.

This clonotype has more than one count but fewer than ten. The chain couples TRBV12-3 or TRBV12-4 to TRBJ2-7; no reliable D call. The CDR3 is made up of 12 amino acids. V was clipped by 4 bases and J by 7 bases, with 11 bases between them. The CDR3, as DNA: TGTGCCAGCAGTTGGCCCTTCGGGGAGCAGTACTTC. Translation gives CASSWPFGEQYF.

The CDR3 sequence is CSATGGPGQETQYF. The CDR3 DNA reads TGCAGTGCTACAGGGGGCCCCGGACAAGAGACCCAGTACTTC. V is TRBV20-1 and J is TRBJ2-5, with 8 positions matching TRBD1. The germline V gene encodes CDR1 DFQATT and CDR2 SNEGSKA (reference sequence). The CDR3 spans 14 residues. V lost 4 bases and J lost 2; bases outside the gene matches: 6.

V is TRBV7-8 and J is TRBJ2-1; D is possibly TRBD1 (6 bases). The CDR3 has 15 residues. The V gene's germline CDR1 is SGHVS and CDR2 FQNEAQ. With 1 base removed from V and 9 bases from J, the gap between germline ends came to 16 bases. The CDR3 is CASSLDRALSSEQFF. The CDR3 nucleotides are TGTGCCAGCAGCTTAGACAGGGCGTTATCTAGTGAGCAGTTCTTC.

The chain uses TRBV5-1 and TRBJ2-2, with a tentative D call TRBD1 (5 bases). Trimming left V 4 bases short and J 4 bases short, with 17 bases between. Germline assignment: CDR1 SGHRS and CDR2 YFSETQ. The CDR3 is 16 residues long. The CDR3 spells CASSPIPQVRTGELFF. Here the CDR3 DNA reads TGCGCCAGCAGCCCTATTCCACAGGTGCGCACCGGGGAGCTGTTTTTT.

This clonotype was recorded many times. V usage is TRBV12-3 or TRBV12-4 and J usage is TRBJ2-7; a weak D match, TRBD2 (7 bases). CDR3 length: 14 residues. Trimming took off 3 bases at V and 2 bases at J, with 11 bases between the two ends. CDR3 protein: CASSFKGGTYEQYF. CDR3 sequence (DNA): TGTGCCAGCAGTTTTAAGGGGGGGACCTACGAGCAGTACTTC.

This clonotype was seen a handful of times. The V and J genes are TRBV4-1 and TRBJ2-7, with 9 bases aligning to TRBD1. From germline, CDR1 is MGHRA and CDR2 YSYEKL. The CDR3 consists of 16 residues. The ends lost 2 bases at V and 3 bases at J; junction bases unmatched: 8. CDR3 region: CASSQPGTGRHYEQYF. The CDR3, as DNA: TGCGCCAGCAGCCAACCTGGGACAGGGCGACACTACGAGCAGTACTTC.

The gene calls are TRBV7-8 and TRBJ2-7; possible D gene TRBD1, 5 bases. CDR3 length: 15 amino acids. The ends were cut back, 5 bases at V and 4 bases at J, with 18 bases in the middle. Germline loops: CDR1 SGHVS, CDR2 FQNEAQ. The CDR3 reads CASSPGDRDPYEQYF. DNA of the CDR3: TGTGCCAGCAGCCCCGGTGACAGAGACCCTTACGAGCAGTACTTC.

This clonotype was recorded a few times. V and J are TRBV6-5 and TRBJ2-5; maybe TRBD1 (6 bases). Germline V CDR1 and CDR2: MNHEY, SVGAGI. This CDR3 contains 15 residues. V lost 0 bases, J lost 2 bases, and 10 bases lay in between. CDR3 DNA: TGTGCCAGCAGTTACTCGATAGGGGGTCAAGAGACCCAGTACTTC. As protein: CASSYSIGGQETQYF.

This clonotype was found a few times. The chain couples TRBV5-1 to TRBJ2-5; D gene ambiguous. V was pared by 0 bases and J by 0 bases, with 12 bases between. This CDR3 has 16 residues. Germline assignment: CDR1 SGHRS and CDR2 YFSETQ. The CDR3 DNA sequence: TGCGCCAGCAGCTTGGCCGGTTCAGCGTACCAAGAGACCCAGTACTTC. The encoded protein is CASSLAGSAYQETQYF. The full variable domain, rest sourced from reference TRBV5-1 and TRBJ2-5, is KAGVTQTPRYLIKTRGQQVTLSCSPISGHRSVSWYQQTPGQGLQFLFEYFSETQRNKGNFPGRFSGRQFSNSRSEMNVSTLELGDSALYLCASSLAGSAYQETQYFGPGTRLLVL.

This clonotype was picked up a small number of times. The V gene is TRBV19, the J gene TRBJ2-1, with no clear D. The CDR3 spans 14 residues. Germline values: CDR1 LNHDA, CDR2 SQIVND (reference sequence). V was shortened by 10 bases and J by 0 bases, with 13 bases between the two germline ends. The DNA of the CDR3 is TGTGCCACCTCCCCCGCAAGCTCCTACAATGAGCAGTTCTTC. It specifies CATSPASSYNEQFF.

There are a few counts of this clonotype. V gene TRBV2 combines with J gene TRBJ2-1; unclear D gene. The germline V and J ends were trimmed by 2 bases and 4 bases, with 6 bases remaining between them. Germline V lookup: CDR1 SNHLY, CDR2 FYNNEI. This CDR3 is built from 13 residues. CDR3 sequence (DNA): TGTGCCAGCAGTGAATACCGGTACAATGAGCAGTTCTTC. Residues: CASSEYRYNEQFF.

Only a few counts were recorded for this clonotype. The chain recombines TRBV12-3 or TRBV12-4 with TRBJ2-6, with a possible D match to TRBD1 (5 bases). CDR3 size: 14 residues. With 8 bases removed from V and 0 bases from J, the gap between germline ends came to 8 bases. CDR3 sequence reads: CASGQGSGANVLTF. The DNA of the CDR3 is TGTGCCAGCGGCCAGGGCTCTGGGGCCAACGTCCTGACTTTC.

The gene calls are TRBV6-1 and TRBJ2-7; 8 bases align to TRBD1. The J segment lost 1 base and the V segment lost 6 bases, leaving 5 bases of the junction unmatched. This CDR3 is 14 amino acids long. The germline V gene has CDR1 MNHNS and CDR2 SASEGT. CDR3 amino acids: CASSRTGISYEQYF. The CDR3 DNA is TGTGCCAGCAGCCGGACAGGGATTTCCTACGAGCAGTACTTC.

CDR3 nucleotide sequence: TGTGCCAGCAGTAGGGGGACAGGGGGTTTTGAGGAGCAGTTCTTC. Encoded protein: CASSRGTGGFEEQFF. The chain employs TRBV12-3 or TRBV12-4 and TRBJ2-1; TRBD1 matches 11 bases. The CDR3 has 15 residues. V lost 5 bases to trimming and J lost 10 bases; unmatched junction nucleotides: 10.

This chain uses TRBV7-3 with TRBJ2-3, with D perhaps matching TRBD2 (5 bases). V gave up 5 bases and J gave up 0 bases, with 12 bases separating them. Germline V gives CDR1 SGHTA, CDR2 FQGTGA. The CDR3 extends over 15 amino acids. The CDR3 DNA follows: TGTGCCAGCAGCCCCGGACGAGGGAGCACAGATACGCAGTATTTT. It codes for CASSPGRGSTDTQYF.

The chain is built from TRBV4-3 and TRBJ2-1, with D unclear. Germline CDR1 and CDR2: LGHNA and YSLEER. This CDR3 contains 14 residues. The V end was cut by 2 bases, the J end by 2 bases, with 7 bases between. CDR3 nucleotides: TGCGCCAGCAGCCAATCAGGTACCTACAATGAGCAGTTCTTC. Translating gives CASSQSGTYNEQFF.

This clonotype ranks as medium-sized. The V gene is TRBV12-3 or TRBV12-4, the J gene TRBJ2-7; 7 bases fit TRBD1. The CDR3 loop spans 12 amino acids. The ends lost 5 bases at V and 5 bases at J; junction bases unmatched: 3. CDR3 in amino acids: CASSDRDHEQYF. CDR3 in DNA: TGTGCCAGCAGTGACAGGGACCACGAGCAGTACTTC.

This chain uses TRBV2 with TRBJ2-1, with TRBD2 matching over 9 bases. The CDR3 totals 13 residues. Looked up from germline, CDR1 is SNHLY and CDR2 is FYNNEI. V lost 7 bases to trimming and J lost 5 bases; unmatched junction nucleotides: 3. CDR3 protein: CASNRLADNEQFF. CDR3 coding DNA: TGTGCCAGCAACCGACTAGCGGACAATGAGCAGTTCTTC.

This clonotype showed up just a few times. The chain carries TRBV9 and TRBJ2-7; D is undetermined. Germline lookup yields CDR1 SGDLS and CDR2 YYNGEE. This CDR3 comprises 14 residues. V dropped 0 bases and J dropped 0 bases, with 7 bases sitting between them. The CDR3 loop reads CASSVGPSSYEQYF. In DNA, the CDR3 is TGTGCCAGCAGCGTAGGGCCCAGCTCCTACGAGCAGTACTTC.

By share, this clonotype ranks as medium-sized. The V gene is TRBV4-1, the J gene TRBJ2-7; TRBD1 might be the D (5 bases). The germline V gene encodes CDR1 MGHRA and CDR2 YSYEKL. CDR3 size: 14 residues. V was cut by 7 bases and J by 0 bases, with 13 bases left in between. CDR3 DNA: TGCGCCAGCAAACAGACAGAGCTCTCCTACGAGCAGTACTTC. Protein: CASKQTELSYEQYF.

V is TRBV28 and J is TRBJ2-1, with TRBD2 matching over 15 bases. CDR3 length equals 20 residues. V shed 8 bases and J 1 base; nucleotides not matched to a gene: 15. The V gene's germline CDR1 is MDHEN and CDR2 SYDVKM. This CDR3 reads CASARAQGLAGGGSYNEQFF. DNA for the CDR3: TGTGCCAGCGCCCGAGCACAGGGACTAGCGGGAGGTGGTTCCTACAATGAGCAGTTCTTC.

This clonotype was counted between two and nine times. CDR3 nucleotide sequence: TGTGCCATAGGGACAGCAGATTCACCCCTCCACTTT. Its translation is CAIGTADSPLHF. The J gene is TRBJ1-6, the V gene TRBV10-3, with 7 bases identical to TRBD1. Trimming cost V 9 bases and J 8 bases; bases outside gene matches: 4. The CDR3 sequence is 12 residues long. Looked up from germline, CDR1 is ENHRY and CDR2 is SYGVKD.

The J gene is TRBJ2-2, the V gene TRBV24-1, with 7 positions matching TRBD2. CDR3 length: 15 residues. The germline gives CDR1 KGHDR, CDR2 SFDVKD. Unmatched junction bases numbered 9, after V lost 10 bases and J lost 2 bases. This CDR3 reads CATLRLAANTGELFF. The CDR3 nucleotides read TGTGCCACTCTGAGACTAGCCGCCAACACCGGGGAGCTGTTTTTT.

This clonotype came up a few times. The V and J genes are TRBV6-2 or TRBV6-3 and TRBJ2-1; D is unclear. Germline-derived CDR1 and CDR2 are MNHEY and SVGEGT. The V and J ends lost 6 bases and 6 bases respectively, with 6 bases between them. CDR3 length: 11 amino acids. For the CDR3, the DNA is TGTGCCAGCAGGGCTTCCAATGAGCAGTTCTTC. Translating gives CASRASNEQFF.

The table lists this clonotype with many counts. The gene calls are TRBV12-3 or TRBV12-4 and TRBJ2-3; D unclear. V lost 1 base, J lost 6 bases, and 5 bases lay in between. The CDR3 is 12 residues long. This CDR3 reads CASSLGLDTQYF. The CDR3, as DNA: TGTGCCAGCAGTTTAGGACTGGATACGCAGTATTTT.

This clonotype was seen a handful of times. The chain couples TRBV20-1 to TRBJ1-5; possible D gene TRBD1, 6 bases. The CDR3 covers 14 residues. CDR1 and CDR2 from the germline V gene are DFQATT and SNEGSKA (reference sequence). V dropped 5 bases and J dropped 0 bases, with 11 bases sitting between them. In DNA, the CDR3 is TGCAGTGCTTGGACAGATCATAGCAATCAGCCCCAGCATTTT. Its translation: CSAWTDHSNQPQHF.